These 26 T cell receptor beta chains were all obtained from the same sample, sequenced in a study of human T cells and chemical hapten exposure. TCRdb independently ran MiXCR on the 5' RACE reads; one entry per CDR3 protein. In the table there are tens of thousands of distinct CDR3 sequences, 6.5% to 8.5% of which are singletons. The authors' total RNA extraction used unfractionated whole blood. The receptor source for this set is a male donor in good health.

This clonotype was recorded many times. The chain links TRBV10-3 to TRBJ2-3, with 11 nucleotides matching TRBD2. The CDR3 spans 17 residues. Germline V gene lookup returns CDR1 ENHRY and CDR2 SYGVKD. Germline trimming cut 0 bases from V and 5 bases from J; bases unmatched to any gene: 7. The chain's CDR3 is CAISESLTSGSVDTQYF. For the CDR3, the DNA is TGTGCCATCAGTGAGTCTCTAACTAGCGGGAGTGTAGATACGCAGTATTTT.

This clonotype has just a few counts. V and J are TRBV6-2 or TRBV6-3 and TRBJ2-2; D perhaps matches TRBD1 (6 bases). The CDR3 loop spans 16 amino acids. Trimming removed 2 bases at V and 2 bases at J, with 12 bases between. Germline V gives CDR1 MNHEY, CDR2 SVGEGT. The CDR3 nucleotides read TGTGCCAGCAGTTACAACATGGACAGTAACACCGGGGAGCTGTTTTTT. This translates into CASSYNMDSNTGELFF.

Many counts were recorded for this clonotype. The chain uses TRBV2 and TRBJ2-3; 7 positions match TRBD1. V shed 6 bases, J shed 8 bases, and the junction held 8 bases outside the gene matches. There are 13 residues in the CDR3. Germline lookup yields CDR1 SNHLY and CDR2 FYNNEI. The CDR3 here is CASRTGNGGTQYF. Written as DNA, the CDR3 is TGTGCCAGCAGGACAGGGAACGGCGGTACGCAGTATTTT.

This clonotype showed up many times. The chain uses TRBV29-1 and TRBJ1-5, with D perhaps matching TRBD1 (6 bases). Per germline, CDR1 SQVTM and CDR2 ANQGSEA. Trimming stripped 2 bases from V and 3 bases from J, with 8 bases between. The CDR3 runs to 13 residues. CDR3 sequence reads: CSVETGANQPQHF. DNA for the CDR3: TGCAGCGTTGAAACGGGGGCCAATCAGCCCCAGCATTTT.

This clonotype appeared a few times. V is TRBV28 and J is TRBJ2-6, with TRBD2 matching over 9 bases. V was pared by 10 bases and J by 4 bases, with 8 bases of the junction left unmatched. CDR1 and CDR2 (germline): MDHEN, SYDVKM. The CDR3 has 15 amino acids. CDR3 in amino acids: CATSGGGGGANVLTF. As DNA, the CDR3 is TGTGCCACTTCAGGCGGGGGGGGCGGGGCCAACGTCCTGACTTTC. The variable domain in full, with the rest retrieved from reference TRBV28 and TRBJ2-6, is DVKVTQSSRYLVKRTGEKVFLECVQDMDHENMFWYRQDPGLGLRLIYFSYDVKMKEKGDIPEGYSVSREKKERFSLILESASTNQTSMYLCATSGGGGGANVLTFGAGSRLTVL.

This clonotype was found a few times. This chain joins TRBV5-1 and TRBJ2-3, with D perhaps matching TRBD2 (7 bases). The germline gives CDR1 SGHRS, CDR2 YFSETQ. The CDR3 has 14 residues. V lost 5 bases and J 2 bases, leaving 12 bases between the germline ends. Written as DNA, the CDR3 is TGCGCCAGCAGAGGGGGGGGACTCACAGATACGCAGTATTTT. Amino acid sequence: CASRGGGLTDTQYF.

This clonotype came up many times. The chain links TRBV27 to TRBJ1-1; D unresolved. V was pared by 4 bases and J by 4 bases, with 19 bases between. CDR3 length equals 16 residues. The germline gives CDR1 MNHEY, CDR2 SMNVEV (reference sequence). CDR3 amino acids: CASSYQPSVWGTEAFF. In DNA, the CDR3 is TGTGCCAGCAGTTACCAACCGTCCGTTTGGGGCACTGAAGCTTTCTTT.

V is TRBV7-9 and J is TRBJ1-1; D is unresolved. The CDR3 contains 11 residues. Germline CDR1 SEHNR, CDR2 FQNEAQ (reference sequence). V was clipped by 5 bases and J by 5 bases, with 6 bases between them. The CDR3 spells CASSPSTEAFF. The CDR3 region has the DNA TGTGCCAGCAGCCCCAGTACTGAAGCTTTCTTT.

The V gene is TRBV12-3 or TRBV12-4, the J gene TRBJ2-1, with 7 bases identical to TRBD2. This CDR3 contains 15 residues. V dropped 3 bases and J dropped 6; count of bases not matched to a gene: 8. CDR3 DNA sequence: TGTGCCAGCAGTTTCTCCGGGACTAACCCCAATGAGCAGTTCTTC. Encoded protein: CASSFSGTNPNEQFF.

This clonotype showed up many times. This chain joins TRBV7-9 and TRBJ2-5; 9 bases align to TRBD1. The length of the CDR3 is 14 residues. V lost 4 bases, J lost 5 bases, and 5 bases stayed unmatched. CDR1 and CDR2 (germline): SEHNR, FQNEAQ (reference sequence). In DNA, the CDR3 is TGTGCCAGCAGCTCCAGTGACAGGGGGGAGACCCAGTACTTC. Translating gives CASSSSDRGETQYF.

This clonotype was picked up many times. This chain joins TRBV5-1 and TRBJ2-7, with D possibly matching TRBD1 (6 bases). The germline V gene encodes CDR1 SGHRS and CDR2 YFSETQ. Trimming left V 5 bases short and J 0 bases short, with 12 bases between. The CDR3 spans 14 residues. The DNA of the CDR3 is TGCGCCAGCAGTTCGGCAGGGGCCTCCTACGAGCAGTACTTC. This sequence encodes CASSSAGASYEQYF.

This clonotype has only a few counts. The rearrangement uses TRBV7-9 and TRBJ1-3, with D unclear. From germline, CDR1 is SEHNR and CDR2 FQNEAQ (reference sequence). The CDR3 sequence is 15 residues long. V was trimmed by 0 bases and J by 0 bases, leaving 6 bases between them. The CDR3 protein is CASSLALGSGNTIYF. The DNA of the CDR3 is TGTGCCAGCAGCTTAGCTTTGGGCTCTGGAAACACCATATATTTT.

This clonotype was found a few times. The chain employs TRBV29-1 and TRBJ1-2; TRBD1 is a possible D gene (5 bases). Trimming removed 6 bases from V and 4 bases from J, with 15 bases in between. The V gene's germline CDR1 is SQVTM and CDR2 ANQGSEA. The length of the CDR3 is 13 residues. The CDR3 nucleotides are TGCAGCGTCCCAAATGGGGCCTCCTATGGCTACACCTTC. This encodes CSVPNGASYGYTF.

At least ten counts were recorded for this clonotype. The chain uses TRBV6-5 and TRBJ2-5; 7 bases align to TRBD2. The V and J ends lost 2 bases and 2 bases, in that order; junction bases with no gene match: 5. CDR1 is MNHEY and CDR2 is SVGAGI in the germline V gene. This CDR3 has 15 residues. The CDR3 protein is CASSYGIAGQETQYF. DNA of the CDR3: TGTGCCAGCAGTTACGGAATAGCGGGTCAAGAGACCCAGTACTTC.

This clonotype was recorded a few times. V usage is TRBV18 and J usage is TRBJ2-7; 8 bases fit TRBD1. This CDR3 is 15 amino acids long. CDR1 and CDR2 (germline): KGHSH, LQKENI. J gave up 0 bases and V 3 bases, and 4 bases lay outside the gene matches. CDR3 bases: TGTGCCAGCTCACCCGGGGACAGGATCTCCTACGAGCAGTACTTC. It yields the protein CASSPGDRISYEQYF.

This clonotype was observed at least ten times. CDR3 sequence: CASRAGTGSHNEQFF. Here the CDR3 DNA reads TGTGCCAGCAGGGCCGGGACAGGGTCCCACAATGAGCAGTTCTTC. J is TRBJ2-1 and V is TRBV2; TRBD1 matches 9 bases. The germline CDR1 and CDR2 sequences are SNHLY and FYNNEI. The CDR3 is 15 amino acids. The ends lost 6 bases at V and 5 bases at J; junction bases unmatched: 8.

The sample holds a few counts of this clonotype. V gene TRBV7-9 combines with J gene TRBJ2-6, with 8 bases aligning to TRBD1. In germline, CDR1 is SEHNR, CDR2 FQNEAQ (reference sequence). The V and J ends lost 5 bases and 4 bases, in that order; junction bases with no gene match: 10. This CDR3 is built from 17 residues. CDR3 residues: CASSPRDRRDGANVLTF. The CDR3 DNA follows: TGTGCCAGCAGCCCCCGGGACAGGCGCGACGGGGCCAACGTCCTGACTTTC.

The chain couples TRBV3-1 to TRBJ2-1; D not resolved. V was cut by 1 base and J by 12 bases, with 13 bases left in between. The CDR3 has 13 amino acids. The germline V gene encodes CDR1 LGHDT and CDR2 YNNKEL (reference sequence). CDR3: CASSQGSGMGQFF. CDR3 DNA sequence: TGTGCCAGCAGCCAAGGATCAGGTATGGGGCAGTTCTTC.

This chain links TRBV15 with TRBJ2-2, with 7 positions matching TRBD1. With V trimmed by 6 bases and J by 1 base, 2 bases remained unmatched. The CDR3 length is 14 residues. Germline CDR1 LNHNV, CDR2 YYDKDF (reference sequence). Here the CDR3 reads CATRRQGNTGELFF. CDR3 nucleotide sequence: TGTGCCACCAGGAGACAGGGGAACACCGGGGAGCTGTTTTTT.

Only a few counts were recorded for this clonotype. This chain joins TRBV19 and TRBJ1-5; possible D gene TRBD1, 5 bases. This CDR3 region has 16 residues. V was pared by 3 bases and J by 7 bases, with 19 bases between. Germline V lookup: CDR1 LNHDA, CDR2 SQIVND (reference sequence). The CDR3 here is CASSILGQGLGQPQHF. Here the CDR3 DNA reads TGTGCCAGTAGTATCCTAGGGCAGGGCCTTGGGCAGCCCCAGCATTTT. The full variable domain, rest sourced from reference TRBV19 and TRBJ1-5, is DGGITQSPKYLFRKEGQNVTLSCEQNLNHDAMYWYRQDPGQGLRLIYYSQIVNDFQKGDIAEGYSVSREKKESFPLTVTSAQKNPTAFYLCASSILGQGLGQPQHFGDGTRLSIL.

This clonotype was observed a handful of times. The V call is TRBV29-1, the J call TRBJ1-2; D may be TRBD1 (5 bases). Germline V gene data show CDR1 as SQVTM and CDR2 as ANQGSEA. V dropped 3 bases and J dropped 2 bases, with 10 bases sitting between them. The CDR3 loop spans 13 amino acids. The CDR3 region is CSVDQGSNYGYTF. In nucleotides, the CDR3 is TGCAGCGTTGATCAGGGCTCCAACTATGGCTACACCTTC.

This clonotype was observed at least ten times. The V call is TRBV4-2, the J call TRBJ2-2; TRBD1 aligns across 11 bases. V shed 4 bases and J 5 bases; nucleotides not matched to a gene: 6. CDR3 length: 16 residues. CDR1 is LGHNA, CDR2 YNFKEQ, per germline. The CDR3 sequence is CASSPYGQGATGELFF. The CDR3 nucleotides are TGTGCCAGCAGCCCCTATGGACAGGGGGCGACCGGGGAGCTGTTTTTT.

This clonotype has more than one count but fewer than ten. J is TRBJ1-2 and V is TRBV7-2; possibly TRBD1 for D (6 bases). Germline values: CDR1 SGHTA, CDR2 FQGNSA. The CDR3 is 15 residues long. V was shortened by 0 bases and J by 3 bases, with 11 bases between the two germline ends. CDR3 region: CASSLARTDYYGYTF. CDR3 sequence (DNA): TGTGCCAGCAGCTTAGCTCGGACAGACTACTATGGCTACACCTTC.

This clonotype was detected only a few times. This rearrangement joins TRBV6-2 or TRBV6-3 to TRBJ2-2; tentatively, D is TRBD2 (5 bases). Germline-derived CDR1 and CDR2 are MNHEY and SVGEGT. This CDR3 has 16 amino acids. Trimming shortened V by 3 bases and J by 5 bases, and 16 bases separated the two germline ends. As DNA, the CDR3 is TGTGCCAGCAGTTATAGTCCGGCACGGAGGACCGGGGAGCTGTTTTTT. Its protein is CASSYSPARRTGELFF.

This clonotype was detected only a few times. The V call is TRBV29-1, the J call TRBJ1-1; 7 bases align to TRBD1. The CDR3 covers 13 residues. V trimming: 7 bases; J trimming: 2 bases; junction bases outside the gene matches: 7. Germline CDR1 reads SQVTM; CDR2 reads ANQGSEA. The CDR3 DNA is TGCAGCGCGCGGACAGGAACAAACACTGAAGCTTTCTTT. Translation gives CSARTGTNTEAFF.

This chain uses TRBV6-2 or TRBV6-3 with TRBJ2-1, with 10 nucleotides matching TRBD2. Looked up from germline, CDR1 is MNHEY and CDR2 is SVGEGT. Trimming at V came to 0 bases and at J to 4 bases, leaving 6 bases not matched to a gene. The CDR3 runs to 17 residues. CDR3 sequence (DNA): TGTGCCAGCAGTTACTCTCCAGCGGGGGGGATTTACAATGAGCAGTTCTTC. Translation: CASSYSPAGGIYNEQFF.